This TCR beta chain originates from a study of blood T cell repertoires in COVID-19. About the study: PBMCs, B-cell-depleted T cells, or T cells were the source of the cDNA or gDNA that made up the material.

In the study's own analysis: Scientists estimated how many nucleated cells there were by amplifying reference gene primers. Sequenced by immunoSEQ multiplex PCR; TCRdb stores in-frame clones only, minus some. V and J calls plus clone size are reproduced from that table; the DNA served to infer D and trimming. The table records 61,000 or so clones, 80% to 90% of them present only once. Germline CDR1 is MNHEY and CDR2 is SVGAGI. V was trimmed by 6 bases and J by 7 bases, leaving 15 bases between them. The CDR3 has 14 amino acids. The V call is TRBV6-5, the J call TRBJ1-4; no reliable D call. The receptor was derived from a woman older than 75 with active COVID-19. The material sequenced was peripheral blood. The CDR3 coding sequence is TGTGCCAGCAGCCCCGTGGCAGATGGTGAAAAACTGTTTTTT. Protein sequence: CASSPVADGEKLFF.